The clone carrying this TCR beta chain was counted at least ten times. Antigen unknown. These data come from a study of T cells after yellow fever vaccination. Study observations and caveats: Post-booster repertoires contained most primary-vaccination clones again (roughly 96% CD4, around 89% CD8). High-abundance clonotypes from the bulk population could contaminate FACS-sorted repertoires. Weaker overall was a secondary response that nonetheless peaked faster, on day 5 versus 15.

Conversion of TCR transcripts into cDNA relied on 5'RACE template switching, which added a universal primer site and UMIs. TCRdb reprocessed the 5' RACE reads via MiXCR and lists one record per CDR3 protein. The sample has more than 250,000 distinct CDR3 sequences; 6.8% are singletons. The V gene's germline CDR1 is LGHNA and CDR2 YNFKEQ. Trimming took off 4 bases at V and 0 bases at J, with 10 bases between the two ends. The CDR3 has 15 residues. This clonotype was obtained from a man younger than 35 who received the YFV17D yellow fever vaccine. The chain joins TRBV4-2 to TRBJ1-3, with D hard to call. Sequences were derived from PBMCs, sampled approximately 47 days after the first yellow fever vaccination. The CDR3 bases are TGTGCCAGCAGCCCCGAATCGGCCTCTGGAAACACCATATATTTT. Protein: CASSPESASGNTIYF.